This T cell receptor beta chain came from a study of cytomegalovirus exposure and HLA in healthy donors. General study results and limits: As was reported, the classifier diagnosed cytomegalovirus status with high specificity and sensitivity. Within the data, a cluster of highly shared sequence variants was likely a sequencing artifact.

The PCR had 60 Vbeta and 13 Jbeta primers. Profiling relied on immunoSEQ multiplex PCR, and the TCRdb table lists in-frame clones only, not all of them. The sample gives around 140,000 clones, around 57% of which show up once; about 1.8% is in the top ten. Per the germline V gene, CDR1 is KGHSH and CDR2 is LQKENI. This CDR3 region has 16 residues. The ends lost 1 base at V and 7 bases at J; junction bases unmatched: 11. This clone was observed a handful of times. Its target is unknown. V and J are TRBV18 and TRBJ1-1, with 8 bases matching TRBD1. The sequencing sample was made of PBMCs. The TCR comes from a male donor in good health and CMV-seronegative. In nucleotides, the CDR3 is TGTGCCAGCTCACCACAGCAACAGGGGGGTTTCGGTGAAGCTTTCTTT. Translating gives CASSPQQQGGFGEAFF.